These 18 T cell receptor beta chains came from one sample sequenced in a study of cytomegalovirus exposure and HLA in healthy donors. PCR used 60 Vbeta primers and 13 Jbeta primers. TCRdb keeps only in-frame clones here, not all; method: immunoSEQ multiplex PCR. The table records 150,000 to 180,000 clones, around 80% of them present only once. Sequencing input: PBMCs. These receptors were collected from a man aged 25-40 years in good health and CMV-seropositive.

This clone turned up a few times. The chain uses TRBV2 and TRBJ1-1, with 9 bases identical to TRBD1. CDR3 size: 14 residues. Germline V gene lookup returns CDR1 SNHLY and CDR2 FYNNEI. J was trimmed by 4 bases and V by 8 bases; bases with no gene match: 8. The CDR3 DNA reads TGTGCCAGCGGCCGGGACAGGGAGGTCACTGAAGCTTTCTTT. This gives the protein CASGRDREVTEAFF.

This clone was observed a single time. The chain recombines TRBV4-2 with TRBJ1-5; D not certain. Germline V gene sequence: CDR1 LGHNA, CDR2 YNFKEQ. V dropped 3 bases and J dropped 6 bases, with 15 bases sitting between them. The CDR3 length is 15 residues. In DNA, the CDR3 is TGTGCCAGCAGCCAGGTGGCAGGAGGCGGTCAGCCCCAGCATTTT. Translation: CASSQVAGGGQPQHF.

A word on this clone: Germline is not matched at one junction end, which may reflect a read error. The gene calls are TRBV7-8 and TRBJ2-3, with 9 bases lining up with TRBD2. The CDR3 spans 14 residues. Germline CDR1 SGHVS, CDR2 FQNEAQ. CDR3 in DNA: TGTGCCAGCAGCCCCGGGACTAGCATAGATACGCAGTATTTT. Protein sequence: CASSPGTSIDTQYF.

The V and J genes are TRBV2 and TRBJ2-3, with D tentatively TRBD2 (5 bases). Deletions cut 2 bases from V and 4 bases from J, with 10 bases between. Germline V gene lookup returns CDR1 SNHLY and CDR2 FYNNEI. The CDR3 consists of 14 residues. The CDR3 bases are TGTGCCAGCAGTGAATATCAAGCGGCAGATACGCAGTATTTT. Protein product: CASSEYQAADTQYF.

The V gene is TRBV9, the J gene TRBJ1-2; TRBD1 matches at 7 bases. Germline assignment: CDR1 SGDLS and CDR2 YYNGEE. The V segment lost 4 bases and the J segment 2 bases; nucleotides outside the gene matches: 5. The CDR3 spans 14 residues. The CDR3 here is CASSPSTGNYGYTF. Written as DNA, the CDR3 is TGTGCCAGCAGCCCCTCGACAGGGAACTATGGCTACACCTTC. The complete variable domain, with remaining parts taken from reference TRBV9 and TRBJ1-2, reads DSGVTQTPKHLITATGQRVTLRCSPRSGDLSVYWYQQSLDQGLQFLIQYYNGEERAKGNILERFSAQQFPDLHSELNLSSLELGDSALYFCASSPSTGNYGYTFGSGTRLTVV.

This clone has more than one count but fewer than ten. The chain employs TRBV2 and TRBJ1-5; 7 bases match TRBD1. With V trimmed by 4 bases and J by 4 bases, 7 bases remained unmatched. The CDR3 spans 15 residues. Germline V gene sequence: CDR1 SNHLY, CDR2 FYNNEI. The CDR3 sequence: CASSARQGGNQPQHF. The CDR3 DNA sequence: TGTGCCAGCAGTGCCAGACAGGGAGGAAATCAGCCCCAGCATTTT.

The rearrangement links TRBV23-1 to TRBJ2-7, with D possibly TRBD1 on 5 matching bases. TRBV23-1 belongs to the ORF category, with a function that is uncertain. The CDR3 sequence is 14 residues long. V was cut by 7 bases and J by 3 bases, with 16 bases left in between. CDR3 bases: TGCGCCAGCATTTCCAAGGGGATACGCTACGAGCAGTACTTC. This encodes CASISKGIRYEQYF.

The rearrangement uses TRBV11-2 and TRBJ2-7; possible D gene TRBD2, 6 bases. V lost 7 bases to trimming and J lost 8 bases, with 21 bases between them. The CDR3 contains 14 residues. The germline gives CDR1 SGHAT, CDR2 FQNNGV. CDR3 residues: CASKGLAELNKQYF. CDR3 nucleotide sequence: TGTGCCAGCAAGGGGTTAGCGGAACTAAATAAGCAGTACTTC.

This clone was observed a handful of times. This chain uses TRBV7-2 with TRBJ2-7; 11 nucleotides line up with TRBD1. This CDR3 has 15 residues. Losses at the gene ends were 2 bases for V and 3 bases for J; bases not matched to a gene: 3. Germline V lookup: CDR1 SGHTA, CDR2 FQGNSA. The CDR3 spells CASSLSGTGGYEQYF. CDR3 nucleotide sequence: TGTGCCAGCAGCTTATCCGGGACAGGGGGCTACGAGCAGTACTTC.

The CDR3 bases are TGCAGCGTTGAAGGAACCCTAGCGGGCACAGATACGCAGTATTTT. Protein sequence: CSVEGTLAGTDTQYF. The V and J genes are TRBV29-1 and TRBJ2-3; 7 bases align to TRBD2. Germline CDR1 is SQVTM and CDR2 is ANQGSEA. This CDR3 has 15 residues. Germline trimming cut 1 base from V and 1 base from J; bases unmatched to any gene: 5.

The CDR3 DNA is TGTGCCAGCAGCATATCTCCGGGACTAGCGGGAACCGGGGAGCTGTTTTTT. This encodes CASSISPGLAGTGELFF. The V gene is TRBV7-9, the J gene TRBJ2-2; 13 nucleotides align to TRBD2. Germline V gene lookup returns CDR1 SEHNR and CDR2 FQNEAQ (reference sequence). The CDR3 consists of 17 residues. The ends lost 5 bases at V and 5 bases at J; junction bases unmatched: 8.

With regard to this clone: A read error may produce the germline difference seen at one junction end. This rearrangement joins TRBV27 to TRBJ2-4; D may be TRBD2 (6 bases). The V gene's germline CDR1 is MNHEY and CDR2 SMNVEV (reference sequence). The CDR3 totals 15 residues. CDR3 in DNA: TGTGCCAGCACTTTATCGGGACTCGTCAAAAACATTCAGTACTTC. This gives the protein CASTLSGLVKNIQYF.

The chain has TRBV18 and TRBJ2-7; TRBD1 matches at 9 bases. CDR3 length: 14 amino acids. With 2 bases clipped from V and 3 bases from J, the junction kept 2 bases outside the gene matches. The germline gives CDR1 KGHSH, CDR2 LQKENI. Here the CDR3 DNA reads TGTGCCAGCTCACCAGGGACAGGGAACTACGAGCAGTACTTC. Its protein product is CASSPGTGNYEQYF.

V and J are TRBV6-6 and TRBJ2-7; possibly TRBD2 for D (5 bases). Trimming shortened V by 2 bases and J by 4 bases, and 6 bases separated the two germline ends. The germline CDR1 and CDR2 sequences are MNHNY and SVGAGI (reference sequence). CDR3 size: 12 residues. The CDR3 is CASSYGEYEQYF. The CDR3 bases are TGTGCCAGCAGTTACGGGGAGTACGAGCAGTACTTC.

The J gene is TRBJ2-1, the V gene TRBV11-2; D possibly corresponds to TRBD1 (6 bases). The germline CDR1 and CDR2 sequences are SGHAT and FQNNGV. With 5 bases removed from V and 4 bases from J, the gap between germline ends came to 15 bases. The CDR3 loop spans 15 amino acids. The CDR3 spells CASSVTRDIYNEQFF. The CDR3 nucleotides read TGTGCCAGCAGCGTAACAAGGGACATATACAATGAGCAGTTCTTC.

The rearrangement uses TRBV6-1 and TRBJ1-2; no definite D call. Trimming removed 0 bases from V and 1 base from J, with 6 bases in between. This CDR3 has 14 residues. From germline, CDR1 is MNHNS and CDR2 SASEGT. The CDR3 DNA reads as TGTGCCAGCAGTGAAGCGCGAGTTAACTATGGCTACACCTTC. It translates to CASSEARVNYGYTF.

This clone is a singleton in its sample. The V gene is TRBV11-2, the J gene TRBJ2-2, with no clear D. Germline V lookup: CDR1 SGHAT, CDR2 FQNNGV. V shed 3 bases and J shed 4 bases, with 9 bases lying between them. The CDR3 contains 14 residues. CDR3 in amino acids: CASSFVPGTGELFF. The CDR3 DNA sequence: TGTGCCAGCAGCTTCGTACCGGGCACCGGGGAGCTGTTTTTT.

V gene TRBV19 combines with J gene TRBJ2-3; 7 nucleotides line up with TRBD2. Germline lookup yields CDR1 LNHDA and CDR2 SQIVND (reference sequence). J gave up 7 bases and V 4 bases, and 11 bases lay outside the gene matches. There are 15 residues in the CDR3. The CDR3 bases are TGTGCCAGTAGTAATAACCGGGAGGTGACAAATACGCAGTATTTT. This gives the protein CASSNNREVTNTQYF. Looking up the rest from reference TRBV19 and TRBJ2-3 gives the full variable domain: DGGITQSPKYLFRKEGQNVTLSCEQNLNHDAMYWYRQDPGQGLRLIYYSQIVNDFQKGDIAEGYSVSREKKESFPLTVTSAQKNPTAFYLCASSNNREVTNTQYFGPGTRLTVL.